The 11 T cell receptor beta chains given below trace back to one sample, sequenced in a study of blood T cell repertoires in COVID-19. Produced via immunoSEQ multiplex PCR; TCRdb's table is partial and in-frame only. The repertoire includes around 180,000 clones, around 81% of them detected once, and 12% sits in the top ten. The specimen was peripheral blood. All receptors come from an elderly woman with COVID-19, enrolled during active disease.

This clone occurred a few times. J is TRBJ1-5 and V is TRBV12-3 or TRBV12-4; D gene uncertain. CDR3 size: 12 residues. V lost 3 bases to trimming and J lost 15 bases, with 15 bases between them. CDR3 nucleotide sequence: TGTGCCAGCAGTTTCGGGTCCCGAAATCTGCATTTT. Translating gives CASSFGSRNLHF.

The CDR3 coding sequence is TGTGCCAGCAGCTTGGCAGGGGGCCCAAGGTACAATGAGCAGTTCTTC. It yields the protein CASSLAGGPRYNEQFF. The chain uses TRBV5-6 and TRBJ2-1; TRBD1 matches at 8 bases. CDR3 length: 16 amino acids. Germline CDR1 and CDR2: SGHDT and YYEEEE. The junction had 6 bases not matched to a gene; V was cut back by 0 bases and J by 4 bases.

The J gene is TRBJ2-4, the V gene TRBV28; D ambiguous. The CDR3 length is 13 residues. Trimming cost V 3 bases and J 5 bases, with 8 bases left between them. Germline CDR1 MDHEN, CDR2 SYDVKM. CDR3 DNA sequence: TGTGCCAGCAGTTTTGGCTCACAAAACATTCAGTACTTC. It yields the protein CASSFGSQNIQYF.

The chain combines TRBV20-1 with TRBJ1-1; D gene uncertain. Germline CDR1 is DFQATT and CDR2 is SNEGSKA (reference sequence). Trimming removed 7 bases from V and 5 bases from J, with 11 bases in between. This CDR3 contains 11 residues. CDR3 region: CSGQTRTEAFF. CDR3 in DNA: TGCAGTGGTCAGACACGGACTGAAGCTTTCTTT.

The chain links TRBV2 to TRBJ2-2; D unclear. Germline CDR1 SNHLY, CDR2 FYNNEI. V was pared by 1 base and J by 1 base, with 4 bases between. This CDR3 comprises 14 residues. The CDR3 DNA reads as TGTGCCAGCAGTGAAGTTCGGAACACCGGGGAGCTGTTTTTT. It encodes CASSEVRNTGELFF.

The chain uses TRBV27 and TRBJ1-1; D unresolved. V lost 4 bases, J lost 0 bases, and 9 bases lay in between. This CDR3 contains 14 residues. The germline gives CDR1 MNHEY, CDR2 SMNVEV (reference sequence). The CDR3 DNA sequence: TGTGCCAGCAGTTGGAGCCAGATGAACACTGAAGCTTTCTTT. It is translated as CASSWSQMNTEAFF.

CDR3 sequence (DNA): TGTGCCAGCAGCAAAGGCCTGGGGTCGGGGGGGACCCAGTACTTC. The encoded protein is CASSKGLGSGGTQYF. V gene TRBV21-1 combines with J gene TRBJ2-5; the table's D call of TRBD2 was not tested on the DNA. TRBV21-1 counts as a pseudogene. The CDR3 has 15 amino acids.

CDR3 region: CASSLGLGGEDTEAFF. Here the CDR3 DNA reads TGTGCCAGCAGCCTAGGGCTTGGGGGGGAGGACACTGAAGCTTTCTTT. V usage is TRBV4-2 and J usage is TRBJ1-1, with a weak D call TRBD1 (5 bases). Germline CDR1 LGHNA, CDR2 YNFKEQ. The germline V and J ends were trimmed by 4 bases and 3 bases, with 18 bases remaining between them. CDR3 length: 16 residues.

V and J are TRBV29-1 and TRBJ2-1; 10 nucleotides align to TRBD2. The V segment lost 6 bases and the J segment 6 bases; nucleotides outside the gene matches: 5. The CDR3 is made up of 13 amino acids. Germline CDR1 and CDR2: SQVTM and ANQGSEA. CDR3: CSVASGRGNEQFF. The CDR3 DNA reads TGCAGCGTCGCTAGCGGGAGAGGCAATGAGCAGTTCTTC.

This clone was seen a few times. The rearrangement links TRBV5-1 to TRBJ1-1; a possible D gene is TRBD1 (6 bases). V lost 2 bases to trimming and J lost 3 bases, with 8 bases between them. Germline V CDR1 and CDR2: SGHRS, YFSETQ. The CDR3 covers 13 residues. This CDR3 is CASSLNRDTEAFF. The CDR3 DNA reads TGCGCCAGCAGCTTAAACAGGGACACTGAAGCTTTCTTT.

This clone turned up a few times. The chain joins TRBV28 to TRBJ2-1, with 14 bases fitting TRBD2. This CDR3 region has 15 residues. CDR1 is MDHEN and CDR2 is SYDVKM in the germline V gene. After removal of 6 bases from V and 7 bases from J, the junction contained 5 bases not matched to a gene. CDR3 amino acids: CASSRLAGGQNEQFF. The CDR3 DNA reads TGTGCCAGCAGCAGACTAGCGGGAGGGCAAAATGAGCAGTTCTTC.